The TCR beta chain under discussion was sequenced for a study of radiotherapy plus CTLA-4 blockade in lung cancer. Study overall: Disease control was achieved by over 25% of patients, and objective responses by 15% to 20%.

A remark on this clone: Its antigen is not known.

The length of the CDR3 is 12 residues. CDR1 is MNHNY, CDR2 SVGAGI, per germline (reference sequence). V was clipped by 0 bases and J by 6 bases, with 6 bases between them. Study-wide results and limits: There was expansion of tumor-derived TCR clones in blood after radiotherapy plus ipilimumab.

Sequenced by immunoSEQ multiplex PCR; TCRdb stores in-frame clones only, minus some. Of tens of thousands of clones listed, 70% were seen once; the top ten hold 4%. The material was peripheral blood, obtained from a patient treated with radiotherapy plus ipilimumab. The TCR sequence derives from a human donor with non-small cell lung cancer who had stable disease on radiotherapy plus ipilimumab. The V call is TRBV6-6, the J call TRBJ2-7; D is undetermined. CDR3 sequence: CASSYSSPEQYF. DNA of the CDR3: TGTGCCAGCAGTTACTCGTCGCCCGAGCAGTACTTC.